These 29 T cell receptor beta chains originate from one sample sequenced in a study of T and B cells in COVID-19 patients. TRB rearrangements were amplified by multiplex PCR with BIOMED2 TRB-A/B primers. TCRdb processed the multiplex PCR reads anew with MiXCR; each CDR3 protein has one entry. This table holds about 15,000 distinct CDR3 sequences, about 29% found once. Each TRB amplification used roughly 230-550 ng of genomic DNA from blood. The sequencing sample was made of blood. These receptors originate from a human donor who had recovered from COVID-19.

The chain joins TRBV5-6 to TRBJ2-1, with TRBD2 matching 7 bases. Germline V gives CDR1 SGHDT, CDR2 YYEEEE. The length of the CDR3 is 14 residues. The V gene end was trimmed by 4 bases and the J gene end by 8 bases; junction bases not matched to a gene: 9. The CDR3 region is CASSPETSWDEQFF. The DNA for the CDR3 is TGTGCCAGCAGCCCGGAGACTAGCTGGGATGAGCAGTTCTTC.

The sample holds one count of this clonotype. The V call is TRBV20-1, the J call TRBJ2-1; D possibly uses TRBD1 or TRBD2 (6 bases each). There are 14 residues in the CDR3. V lost 7 bases and J lost 11, with 24 bases in between. Germline CDR1 reads DFQATT; CDR2 reads SNEGSKA (reference sequence). The CDR3: CSVKGGTGTMKQFF. Written as DNA, the CDR3 is TGCAGTGTAAAGGGGGGCACCGGTACAATGAAGCAGTTCTTC.

By share of the sample, this clonotype is medium-sized. This chain joins TRBV27 and TRBJ2-7, with 7 bases aligning to TRBD1. Unmatched junction bases numbered 8, after V lost 7 bases and J lost 5 bases. CDR1 and CDR2 (germline): MNHEY, SMNVEV (reference sequence). There are 13 residues in the CDR3. Here the CDR3 DNA reads TGTGCCAGCACCCCACAGGGGTCCAACGAGCAGTACTTC. The encoded protein is CASTPQGSNEQYF.

This clonotype rates as medium-sized. J is TRBJ1-1 and V is TRBV29-1, with a weak D call TRBD1 (6 bases). The CDR3 extends over 14 amino acids. Trimming left V 8 bases short and J 1 base short, with 17 bases between. Germline V gene sequence: CDR1 SQVTM, CDR2 ANQGSEA. For the CDR3, the DNA is TGCAGCTGCCAACTCGGGACACCGAACACTGAAGCTTTCTTT. The encoded protein is CSCQLGTPNTEAFF.

Ten or more counts support this clonotype. The J gene is TRBJ2-7, the V gene TRBV12-3 or TRBV12-4; D remains unclear. CDR3 length equals 15 residues. V was cut by 6 bases and J by 5 bases, with 20 bases left in between. The CDR3 DNA follows: TGTGCCAGCAGCCTGGGTAAGGGCGTGAGGAACGAGCAGTACTTC. Protein: CASSLGKGVRNEQYF.

This clonotype is labeled as medium-sized. The rearrangement links TRBV29-1 to TRBJ1-3; D is possibly TRBD1 (6 bases). The germline gives CDR1 SQVTM, CDR2 ANQGSEA. Trimming removed 6 bases from V and 4 bases from J, with 13 bases in between. CDR3 length: 13 residues. The CDR3 loop reads CSVPGAVGNTIYF. In nucleotides, the CDR3 is TGCAGCGTGCCAGGGGCTGTCGGAAACACCATATATTTT.

By share, this clonotype ranks as medium-sized (0.01 to 0.1%). The J gene is TRBJ2-2, the V gene TRBV6-5; maybe TRBD1 (6 bases). CDR1 MNHEY and CDR2 SVGAGI come from the germline V gene. The CDR3 loop spans 16 amino acids. Trimming removed 6 bases from V and 0 bases from J, with 14 bases in between. The CDR3 nucleotides are TGTGCCAGCAGCAGGCAGGGGAACGCGAACACCGGGGAGCTGTTTTTT. As protein: CASSRQGNANTGELFF.

The gene calls are TRBV6-1 and TRBJ2-5, with 7 nucleotides matching TRBD1. Germline-derived CDR1 and CDR2 are MNHNS and SASEGT. This CDR3 has 14 amino acids. J gave up 2 bases and V 6 bases, and 6 bases lay outside the gene matches. CDR3 DNA: TGTGCCAGCAGCCGCTGGGACAGACAAGAGACCCAGTACTTC. Amino acids: CASSRWDRQETQYF.

This clonotype rates as medium-sized. The J gene is TRBJ2-7, the V gene TRBV19, with a possible D match to TRBD2 (5 bases). The CDR3 is made up of 13 amino acids. V was cut by 3 bases and J by 4 bases, with 10 bases left in between. Germline V gene data show CDR1 as LNHDA and CDR2 as SQIVND (reference sequence). CDR3 loop: CASSIGSGYEQYF. The CDR3, as DNA: TGTGCCAGTAGTATTGGGAGTGGGTACGAGCAGTACTTC.

The CDR3, as DNA: TGTGCCTGGAGTCGAAGGACCGAAGGCTACACCTTC. It is translated as CAWSRRTEGYTF. The chain uses TRBV30 and TRBJ1-2, with no clear D. The V gene lost 2 bases and the J gene lost 8 bases, with 12 bases spanning the gap. This CDR3 spans 12 amino acids. The germline V gene encodes CDR1 GTSNPN and CDR2 SVGIG (reference sequence).

The chain employs TRBV6-1 and TRBJ2-7; no firm D call. The germline gives CDR1 MNHNS, CDR2 SASEGT. With 3 bases removed from V and 5 bases from J, the gap between germline ends came to 14 bases. The CDR3 is 14 residues long. The CDR3 nucleotides are TGTGCCAGCAGTGAGTGGCATACTGTGAACGAGCAGTACTTC. Its translation is CASSEWHTVNEQYF.

The chain joins TRBV27 to TRBJ1-5; no definite D call. The V and J ends lost 2 bases and 4 bases respectively, with 6 bases between them. The germline V gene has CDR1 MNHEY and CDR2 SMNVEV (reference sequence). The CDR3 loop spans 13 amino acids. In DNA form, the CDR3 reads TGTGCCAGCAGTTTAGGGCAGAATCAGCCCCAGCATTTT. Translation: CASSLGQNQPQHF.

This clonotype is classed as medium-sized. At one end, the junction sequence differs from germline, possibly due to a read error. The chain has TRBV19 and TRBJ2-1; 8 nucleotides line up with TRBD2. Per germline, CDR1 LNHDA and CDR2 SQIVND (reference sequence). The CDR3 spans 11 residues. The CDR3 loop reads CASSTPGLVLF. The CDR3 coding sequence is TGTGCCAGTAGTACCCCGGGACTAGTACTCTTC.

This chain links TRBV30 with TRBJ1-4; 10 bases line up with TRBD1. The V and J ends lost 8 bases and 4 bases, in that order; junction bases with no gene match: 4. This CDR3 is built from 13 residues. Germline CDR1 reads GTSNPN; CDR2 reads SVGIG (reference sequence). The CDR3 protein is CAGTGVFNEKLFF. DNA for the CDR3: TGTGCCGGGACAGGGGTATTTAATGAAAAACTGTTTTTT.

This rearrangement joins TRBV10-3 to TRBJ1-1, with D maybe TRBD1 (6 bases). The CDR3 is 12 residues long. The V and J ends lost 5 bases and 8 bases respectively, with 12 bases between them. Germline V gives CDR1 ENHRY, CDR2 SYGVKD. Written as DNA, the CDR3 is TGTGCCATCAGTAGGACAGCGAACGAAGCTTTCTTT. Its protein product is CAISRTANEAFF.

By frequency in the sample, this clonotype is medium-sized. The chain links TRBV11-3 to TRBJ2-2; possibly TRBD2 for D (5 bases). Trimming removed 2 bases from V and 9 bases from J, with 10 bases in between. Germline lookup yields CDR1 SGHNT and CDR2 YENEEA. The CDR3 is 13 amino acids. The CDR3 nucleotides are TGTGCCAGCAGCTTACAACCGGGGAGGGAGCTGTTTTTT. This encodes CASSLQPGRELFF. The full variable domain, in which reference TRBV11-3 and TRBJ2-2 provide the parts outside the CDR3, is EAGVVQSPRYKIIEKKQPVAFWCNPISGHNTLYWYLQNLGQGPELLIRYENEEAVDDSQLPKDRFSAERLKGVDSTLKIQPAELGDSAVYLCASSLQPGRELFFGEGSRLTVL.

The rearrangement joins TRBV12-3 or TRBV12-4 to TRBJ1-6, with a weak D call TRBD1 (5 bases). The ends were cut back, 2 bases at V and 9 bases at J, with 14 bases in the middle. This CDR3 region has 15 residues. The CDR3 DNA reads as TGTGCCAGCAGTTTAATCCCAGGGTTAGGTTCACCCCTCCACTTT. Translating gives CASSLIPGLGSPLHF.

By share, this clonotype ranks as medium-sized. The gene calls are TRBV18 and TRBJ2-2; 12 bases map to TRBD2. Germline V CDR1 and CDR2: KGHSH, LQKENI. The CDR3 runs to 17 residues. The trim removed 4 bases at V and 2 bases at J, leaving 5 bases unmatched. CDR3 residues: CASSLTSGGPNTGELFF. For the CDR3, the DNA is TGTGCCAGCTCACTGACTAGCGGGGGACCTAACACCGGGGAGCTGTTTTTT. Supplemented by reference TRBV18 and TRBJ2-2, the full variable domain reads NAGVMQNPRHLVRRRGQEARLRCSPMKGHSHVYWYRQLPEEGLKFMVYLQKENIIDESGMPKERFSAEFPKEGPSILRIQQVVRGDSAAYFCASSLTSGGPNTGELFFGEGSRLTVL.

This sequence joins TRBV6-5 and TRBJ2-2, with 7 bases lining up with TRBD2. V lost 0 bases and J lost 15; bases outside the gene matches: 13. Germline V gene data show CDR1 as MNHEY and CDR2 as SVGAGI. This CDR3 contains 15 residues. CDR3 sequence reads: CASSYSSARRGWMFF. CDR3 in DNA: TGTGCCAGCAGTTACTCGAGCGCTAGGCGGGGGTGGATGTTTTTT.

This clonotype is medium-sized by share. The gene calls are TRBV12-3 or TRBV12-4 and TRBJ2-3; 7 nucleotides line up with TRBD2. This CDR3 spans 16 amino acids. The ends lost 3 bases at V and 3 bases at J; junction bases unmatched: 9. The CDR3 reads CASSFAGEVKTDTQYF. The CDR3 nucleotides read TGTGCCAGCAGTTTTGCGGGGGAGGTAAAGACAGATACGCAGTATTTT.

The gene calls are TRBV20-1 and TRBJ2-7; maybe TRBD1 (7 bases). Germline loops: CDR1 DFQATT, CDR2 SNEGSKA (reference sequence). The CDR3 runs 16 residues. V lost 4 bases to trimming and J lost 3 bases, with 22 bases between them. The CDR3 DNA follows: TGCAGTGCTAATCTAGTCGCGGGACAGAGATACTACGAGCAGTACTTC. Its translation: CSANLVAGQRYYEQYF.

There are a few counts of this clonotype. V and J are TRBV6-4 and TRBJ2-7; unclear D gene. V lost 1 base to trimming and J lost 7 bases, with 8 bases between them. CDR3 size: 12 residues. CDR1 MRHNA and CDR2 SNTAGT come from the germline V gene. The CDR3 DNA reads as TGTGCCAGCAGTGACTTATCTGGGGAGCAGTACTTC. This encodes CASSDLSGEQYF.

This clonotype showed up just a few times. CDR3 region: CASSLGANTEAFF. The CDR3 nucleotides are TGTGCCAGTAGCCTGGGTGCGAACACTGAAGCTTTCTTT. V is TRBV19 and J is TRBJ1-1; D remains unclear. Germline CDR1 is LNHDA and CDR2 is SQIVND (reference sequence). The CDR3 contains 13 residues. V dropped 6 bases and J dropped 1 base, with 9 bases sitting between them.

The chain links TRBV27 to TRBJ1-2; possibly TRBD1 for D (6 bases). V gave up 2 bases and J gave up 4 bases, with 17 bases separating them. CDR3 size: 16 residues. Germline CDR1 MNHEY, CDR2 SMNVEV (reference sequence). The CDR3 reads CASSLTAGAGLYGYTF. CDR3 bases: TGTGCCAGCAGTTTAACGGCAGGGGCAGGACTCTATGGCTACACCTTC.

J is TRBJ2-1 and V is TRBV7-9, with D possibly matching TRBD2 (5 bases). The length of the CDR3 is 15 residues. V was clipped by 3 bases and J by 6 bases, with 15 bases between them. Per the germline V gene, CDR1 is SEHNR and CDR2 is FQNEAQ (reference sequence). CDR3 region: CASSFTGRGPNEQFF. Here the CDR3 DNA reads TGTGCCAGCAGCTTCACTGGTCGGGGTCCCAATGAGCAGTTCTTC.

This clonotype was found a few times. V is TRBV5-4 and J is TRBJ1-2; 11 positions match TRBD1. J gave up 4 bases and V 3 bases, and 5 bases lay outside the gene matches. Germline CDR1 SGHNT, CDR2 YYREEE (reference sequence). The CDR3 spans 15 residues. CDR3 bases: TGTGCCAGCAGCTCGCCGGGACAGGGGGTCTATGGCTACACCTTC. Residues: CASSSPGQGVYGYTF.

The chain couples TRBV20-1 to TRBJ2-3; 12 positions agree with TRBD2. This CDR3 has 14 residues. Germline V gene lookup returns CDR1 DFQATT and CDR2 SNEGSKA (reference sequence). V dropped 5 bases and J dropped 6; count of bases not matched to a gene: 6. The CDR3 here is CSALTSGSADTQYF. The CDR3 region has the DNA TGCAGTGCTTTGACTAGCGGGAGTGCGGATACGCAGTATTTT.

In its sample, this clonotype was seen once. The CDR3 here is CASSLTARGVLKLFF. In DNA, the CDR3 is TGTGCCAGCAGCTTAACGGCCAGGGGGGTATTAAAACTGTTTTTT. The chain uses TRBV7-4 and TRBJ1-4; 7 bases map to TRBD1. The CDR3 has 15 residues. Germline CDR1 SGHVT, CDR2 SQSDAQ. J lost 10 bases, V lost 2 bases, and 10 bases had no gene match.

This clonotype has a handful of counts. This sequence joins TRBV6-2 or TRBV6-3 and TRBJ1-5; a weak D match, TRBD1 (5 bases). CDR3 length: 15 amino acids. Trimming left V 7 bases short and J 2 bases short, with 15 bases between. Germline CDR1 and CDR2: MNHEY and SVGEGT. The chain's CDR3 is CASTTRVWGNQPQHF. CDR3 DNA: TGTGCCAGCACTACCAGGGTGTGGGGCAATCAGCCCCAGCATTTT.